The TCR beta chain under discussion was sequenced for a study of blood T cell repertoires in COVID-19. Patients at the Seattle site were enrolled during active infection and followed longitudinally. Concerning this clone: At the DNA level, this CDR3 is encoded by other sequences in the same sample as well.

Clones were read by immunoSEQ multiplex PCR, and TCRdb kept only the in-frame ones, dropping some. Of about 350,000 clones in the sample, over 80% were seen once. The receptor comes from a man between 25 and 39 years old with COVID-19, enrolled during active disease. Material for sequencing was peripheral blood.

CDR3 sequence (DNA): TGTGCCAGTAGTATAGCCGGTCATAATGAAAAACTGTTTTTT. It encodes CASSIAGHNEKLFF. J is TRBJ1-4 and V is TRBV19; D unresolved. Germline loops: CDR1 LNHDA, CDR2 SQIVND (reference sequence). Trimming shortened V by 1 base and J by 4 bases, and 7 bases separated the two germline ends. The CDR3 has 14 residues.